The present TCR beta chain was sequenced within a study of early T cells in non-severe SARS-CoV-2 infection. The overall study: Bulk RNA from unsorted whole blood was sequenced; chains were unpaired.

Notes on the study in general: VDJdb matching skewed toward anti-spike CD8 responses, missing private and CD4 specificities.

This CDR3 contains 15 residues. V was pared by 2 bases and J by 0 bases, with 9 bases between. Germline V lookup: CDR1 SGHRS, CDR2 YFSETQ. Only a few counts were recorded for this clonotype. Its target is not known. Individual cDNA molecules each received unique molecular identifiers attached to them. MiXCR, run by TCRdb on the 5' RACE reads, gives a single entry per CDR3 protein. The sample lists about 69,000 distinct CDR3 sequences; roughly an eighth were seen once. The material was whole blood, obtained at baseline. The chain recombines TRBV5-1 with TRBJ1-5; D remains ambiguous. The receptor comes from an adult who was a healthcare worker with PCR-confirmed SARS-CoV-2 infection or an uninfected control (not recorded which). The CDR3 reads CASSFSGDSNQPQHF. The DNA of the CDR3 is TGCGCCAGCAGCTTTTCTGGAGATAGCAATCAGCCCCAGCATTTT.